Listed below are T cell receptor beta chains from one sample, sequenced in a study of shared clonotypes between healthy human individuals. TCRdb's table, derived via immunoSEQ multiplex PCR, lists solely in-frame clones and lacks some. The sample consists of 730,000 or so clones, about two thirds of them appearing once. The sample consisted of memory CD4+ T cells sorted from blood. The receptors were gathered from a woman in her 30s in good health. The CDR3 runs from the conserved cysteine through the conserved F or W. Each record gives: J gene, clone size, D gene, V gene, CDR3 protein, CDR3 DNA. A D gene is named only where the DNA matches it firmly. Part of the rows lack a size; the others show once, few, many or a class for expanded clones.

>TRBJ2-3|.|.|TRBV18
CASSPIGTDTQYF
TGTGCCAGCTCACCTATAGGAACAGATACGCAGTATTTT
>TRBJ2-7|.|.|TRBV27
CASSFVGFLGEQYF
TGTGCCAGCAGTTTTGTGGGATTCTTGGGCGAGCAGTACTTC
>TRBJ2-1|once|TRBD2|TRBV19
CASSPQGPGTSGRGEQFF
TGTGCCAGTAGTCCTCAGGGACCCGGGACTAGCGGGAGAGGGGAGCAGTTCTTC
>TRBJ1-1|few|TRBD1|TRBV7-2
CASRTGTGVMNTEAFF
TGTGCCAGCAGAACCGGGACAGGGGTAATGAACACTGAAGCTTTCTTT
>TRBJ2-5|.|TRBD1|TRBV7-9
CASSFPGQGATQYF
TGTGCCAGCAGCTTTCCGGGACAGGGGGCAACCCAGTACTTC
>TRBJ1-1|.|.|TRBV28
CASSLPSTDRRAFF
TGTGCCAGCAGTTTGCCCTCTACAGATCGGAGAGCTTTCTTT
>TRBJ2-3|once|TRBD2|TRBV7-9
CASSFLTSGTRDTQYF
TGTGCCAGCAGCTTCCTGACTAGCGGGACCCGAGATACGCAGTATTTT
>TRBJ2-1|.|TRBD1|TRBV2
CASSEDRGSLYEQFF
TGTGCCAGCAGTGAAGACAGGGGGTCTTTATATGAGCAGTTCTTC
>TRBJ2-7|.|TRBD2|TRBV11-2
CASSRTSGASSYEQYF
TGTGCCAGCAGCAGAACTAGCGGGGCAAGCTCCTACGAGCAGTACTTC
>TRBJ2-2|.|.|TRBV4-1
CASSQDGHTGELFF
TGCGCCAGCAGCCAAGACGGGCACACCGGGGAGCTGTTTTTT
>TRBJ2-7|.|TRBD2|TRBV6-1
CASRTSGSPPYEQYF
TGTGCCAGCAGGACTAGCGGGAGTCCCCCCTACGAGCAGTACTTC
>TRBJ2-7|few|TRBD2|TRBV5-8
CASSLWTSGSEQYF
TGTGCCAGCAGCCTGTGGACTAGCGGATCCGAGCAGTACTTC
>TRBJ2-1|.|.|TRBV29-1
CSVASSGFYNEQFF
TGCAGCGTTGCAAGCAGCGGTTTCTACAATGAGCAGTTCTTC
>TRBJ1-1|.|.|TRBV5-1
CASSVDRSNTEAFF
TGCGCCAGCAGCGTAGACAGGTCGAACACTGAAGCTTTCTTT
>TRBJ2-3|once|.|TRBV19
CARLDVTSTDTQYF
TGTGCCAGATTGGACGTGACTAGCACAGATACGCAGTATTTT
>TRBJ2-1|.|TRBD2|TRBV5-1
CASYSGTTYNEQFF
TGCGCCAGCTACAGCGGGACCACCTACAATGAGCAGTTCTTC
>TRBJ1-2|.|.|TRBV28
CASSFHFLGGAFIYGYTF
TGTGCCAGCAGTTTTCATTTCCTTGGGGGCGCATTTATCTATGGCTACACCTTC
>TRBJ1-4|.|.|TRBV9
CASSVAPFGTDEKLFF
TGTGCCAGCAGCGTAGCGCCCTTTGGGACGGATGAAAAACTGTTTTTT